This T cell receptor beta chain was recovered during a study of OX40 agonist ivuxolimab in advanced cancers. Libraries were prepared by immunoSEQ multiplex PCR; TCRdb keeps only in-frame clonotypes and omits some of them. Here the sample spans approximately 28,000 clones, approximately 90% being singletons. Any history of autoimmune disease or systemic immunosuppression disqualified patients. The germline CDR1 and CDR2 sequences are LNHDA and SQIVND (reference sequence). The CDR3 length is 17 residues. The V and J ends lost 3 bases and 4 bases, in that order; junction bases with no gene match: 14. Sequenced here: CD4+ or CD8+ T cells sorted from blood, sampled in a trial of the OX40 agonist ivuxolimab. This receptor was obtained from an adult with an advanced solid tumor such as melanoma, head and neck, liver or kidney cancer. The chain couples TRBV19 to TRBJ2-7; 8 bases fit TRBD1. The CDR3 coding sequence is TGTGCCAGTAGTATCGTACCGGTGACAGGGGCCATGTACGAGCAGTACTTC. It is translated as CASSIVPVTGAMYEQYF.